Presented here are 28 T cell receptor beta chains from one specimen sequenced in a study of blood T cell repertoires in COVID-19. Sequencing was performed with immunoSEQ multiplex PCR; in TCRdb, only in-frame clones are kept and a portion is missing. The table lists 100,000 to 140,000 clones, 65% to 80% of them singletons, with 4% to 5.5% in the top ten. Sequenced input: peripheral blood. Every receptor here comes from an older man with acute or convalescent COVID-19.

The V and J genes are TRBV19 and TRBJ2-3; 9 positions match TRBD2. Trimming took 0 bases from V and 6 from J; bases not matched to a gene: 7. The CDR3 sequence is 16 residues long. Germline V gene lookup returns CDR1 LNHDA and CDR2 SQIVND (reference sequence). CDR3 loop: CASSIEAGGHRDTQYF. CDR3 sequence (DNA): TGTGCCAGTAGTATAGAAGCGGGGGGCCACCGTGATACGCAGTATTTT.

The chain has TRBV4-1 and TRBJ2-5, with D hard to call. Trimming pared 0 bases from V and 7 bases from J, leaving 15 bases between. CDR3 size: 15 residues. Germline V gene sequence: CDR1 MGHRA, CDR2 YSYEKL. CDR3 loop: CASSQDNFLVGTQYF. The CDR3 region has the DNA TGCGCCAGCAGCCAAGATAACTTCCTCGTCGGGACCCAGTACTTC.

The chain has TRBV19 and TRBJ1-4; 7 bases fit TRBD1. J lost 8 bases, V lost 1 base, and 10 bases had no gene match. The CDR3 covers 16 residues. Germline V lookup: CDR1 LNHDA, CDR2 SQIVND (reference sequence). The CDR3 loop reads CASSIVGGQSREKLFF. DNA for the CDR3: TGTGCCAGTAGTATAGTAGGGGGACAGTCCCGGGAAAAACTGTTTTTT.

This clone was seen once. The chain has TRBV20-1 and TRBJ2-2; 9 bases match TRBD1. The V gene's germline CDR1 is DFQATT and CDR2 SNEGSKA (reference sequence). The length of the CDR3 is 18 residues. V lost 3 bases to trimming and J lost 5 bases; unmatched junction nucleotides: 16. The CDR3 here is CSASQNRGRRVRTGELFF. CDR3 sequence (DNA): TGCAGTGCTAGTCAGAACAGGGGGCGCCGCGTTCGGACCGGGGAGCTGTTTTTT.

The J gene is TRBJ2-3, the V gene TRBV5-6, with 9 bases fitting TRBD2. The CDR3 contains 15 residues. CDR1 SGHDT and CDR2 YYEEEE come from the germline V gene. The V gene end was trimmed by 0 bases and the J gene end by 5 bases; junction bases not matched to a gene: 4. CDR3 in amino acids: CASSLVSGGGDTQYF. CDR3 nucleotide sequence: TGTGCCAGCAGCTTGGTTAGCGGGGGAGGAGATACGCAGTATTTT.

V is TRBV5-6 and J is TRBJ1-3; 10 nucleotides line up with TRBD1. Germline lookup yields CDR1 SGHDT and CDR2 YYEEEE. The CDR3 sequence is 15 residues long. V gave up 4 bases and J gave up 3 bases; unmatched junction bases: 4. For the CDR3, the DNA is TGTGCCAGCAGCCCCGGGACAGGGGTTGGAAACACCATATATTTT. Encoded protein: CASSPGTGVGNTIYF. Combining the CDR3 with reference TRBV5-6 and TRBJ1-3 gives the whole variable domain DAGVTQSPTHLIKTRGQQVTLRCSPKSGHDTVSWYQQALGQGPQFIFQYYEEEERQRGNFPDRFSGHQFPNYSSELNVNALLLGDSALYLCASSPGTGVGNTIYFGEGSWLTVV.

This clone turned up a few times. Its ends do not fully match the called genes, so a read error is possible. The chain couples TRBV7-7 to TRBJ2-3; 10 nucleotides agree with TRBD1. Germline CDR1 and CDR2: SSHAT and FNYEAQ (reference sequence). CDR3 length: 16 residues. As DNA, the CDR3 is TGTGCTAGCAGCTTACGTCGACAGGGGGCTTCAGATACGCAGTATTTT. Residues: CASSLRRQGASDTQYF. Using reference TRBV7-7 and TRBJ2-3 for the parts outside the CDR3, the full variable domain is GAGVSQSPRYKVTKRGQDVTLRCDPISSHATLYWYQQALGQGPEFLTYFNYEAQPDKSGLPSDRFSAERPEGSISTLTIQRTEQRDSAMYRCASSLRRQGASDTQYFGPGTRLTVL.

This clone was seen once. The chain has TRBV19 and TRBJ2-3; weak D call: TRBD1 (6 bases). The CDR3 is 13 amino acids. With 6 bases removed from V and 2 bases from J, the gap between germline ends came to 9 bases. Germline assignment: CDR1 LNHDA and CDR2 SQIVND (reference sequence). In nucleotides, the CDR3 is TGTGCCAGTAGACAGGGAGTCACAGATACGCAGTATTTT. Protein product: CASRQGVTDTQYF.

CDR3 nucleotides: TGCGCCAGCAGCTTTGGGGCAGGGGGCTTCTACGAGCAGTACTTC. Encoded protein: CASSFGAGGFYEQYF. The chain couples TRBV5-1 to TRBJ2-7, with 8 bases matching TRBD1. CDR1 is SGHRS and CDR2 is YFSETQ in the germline V gene. This CDR3 region has 15 residues. V trimming: 2 bases; J trimming: 3 bases; junction bases outside the gene matches: 7.

Concerning this clone: Other nucleotide sequences in the sample specify the same CDR3. The V call is TRBV5-1, the J call TRBJ2-1, with D possibly matching TRBD1 (6 bases). The CDR3 has 12 amino acids. CDR1 and CDR2 (germline): SGHRS, YFSETQ. Deletions cut 0 bases from V and 9 bases from J, with 7 bases between. CDR3 sequence reads: CASSLAGVEQFF. CDR3 nucleotide sequence: TGCGCCAGCAGCTTGGCAGGGGTTGAGCAGTTCTTC.

The gene calls are TRBV10-3 and TRBJ2-7; 12 bases align to TRBD1. The germline gives CDR1 ENHRY, CDR2 SYGVKD. This CDR3 region has 14 residues. V was clipped by 3 bases and J by 5 bases; unmatched bases: 2. The CDR3 region has the DNA TGTGCCATCAGTGACGGGACAGGGGGCGACGAGCAGTACTTC. Its translation: CAISDGTGGDEQYF.

This chain joins TRBV2 and TRBJ2-5; 11 nucleotides align to TRBD2. J gave up 5 bases and V 7 bases, and 12 bases lay outside the gene matches. This CDR3 is built from 16 residues. CDR1 and CDR2 (germline): SNHLY, FYNNEI. The CDR3 DNA reads TGTGCCAGCAAGTGGGCTAGCGGGGGGCCGGGGGAGACCCAGTACTTC. It specifies CASKWASGGPGETQYF.

The CDR3 DNA sequence: TGTGCCAGCAGCCCGGGGACAGGCGTAGAGACCCAGTACTTC. This translates into CASSPGTGVETQYF. V usage is TRBV7-2 and J usage is TRBJ2-5; TRBD1 agrees at 8 bases. V was clipped by 5 bases and J by 4 bases; unmatched bases: 6. The CDR3 totals 14 residues. Germline V CDR1 and CDR2: SGHTA, FQGNSA.

The chain is built from TRBV6-5 and TRBJ2-4, with 7 bases matching TRBD1. The germline gives CDR1 MNHEY, CDR2 SVGAGI. This CDR3 spans 15 amino acids. Trimming at V came to 6 bases and at J to 0 bases, leaving 5 bases not matched to a gene. The chain's CDR3 is CASRGTVLAKNIQYF. The CDR3 DNA sequence: TGTGCCAGCAGGGGGACAGTGCTAGCCAAAAACATTCAGTACTTC.

This chain connects TRBV9 to TRBJ1-2; D may be TRBD1 (5 bases). Per germline, CDR1 SGDLS and CDR2 YYNGEE. The CDR3 sequence is 18 residues long. Trimming left V 0 bases short and J 8 bases short, with 26 bases between. Here the CDR3 DNA reads TGTGCCAGCAGCGTAGGGGGCAGGACCGATAGTAAAGGTTGGGGCTACACCTTC. Translating gives CASSVGGRTDSKGWGYTF.

This clone was detected a few times. The chain couples TRBV13 to TRBJ2-7; the D gene is possibly TRBD2 (5 bases). V shed 0 bases and J shed 0 bases, with 9 bases lying between them. This CDR3 spans 15 amino acids. Germline V gene data show CDR1 as PRHDT and CDR2 as FYEKMQ (reference sequence). The CDR3 nucleotides are TGTGCCAGCAGCTTAGGCATGGGGAGCTCCTACGAGCAGTACTTC. This codes for CASSLGMGSSYEQYF.

The chain employs TRBV7-2 and TRBJ2-5; tentatively, D is TRBD2 (6 bases). The germline V and J ends were trimmed by 1 base and 1 base, with 10 bases remaining between them. Germline loops: CDR1 SGHTA, CDR2 FQGNSA. This CDR3 has 15 residues. The CDR3 DNA is TGTGCCAGCAGCTTAGTAGCGGACCCCCAAGAGACCCAGTACTTC. Protein product: CASSLVADPQETQYF.

The V and J genes are TRBV18 and TRBJ1-1, with D maybe TRBD1 (5 bases). This CDR3 has 15 amino acids. Germline-derived CDR1 and CDR2 are KGHSH and LQKENI. The V end was cut by 4 bases, the J end by 2 bases, with 14 bases between. The CDR3 sequence: CASSLGARVNTEAFF. CDR3 sequence (DNA): TGTGCCAGCTCACTTGGGGCCCGGGTCAACACTGAAGCTTTCTTT. Full variable domain (remainder filled in from reference TRBV18 and TRBJ1-1): NAGVMQNPRHLVRRRGQEARLRCSPMKGHSHVYWYRQLPEEGLKFMVYLQKENIIDESGMPKERFSAEFPKEGPSILRIQQVVRGDSAAYFCASSLGARVNTEAFFGQGTRLTVV.

The J gene is TRBJ1-6, the V gene TRBV27; a possible D gene is TRBD1 (5 bases). CDR1 is MNHEY, CDR2 SMNVEV, per germline (reference sequence). This CDR3 spans 15 amino acids. V shed 6 bases and J shed 7 bases, with 16 bases lying between them. The CDR3 loop reads CASRPAQAGNSPLHF. CDR3 DNA sequence: TGTGCCAGCAGGCCCGCACAGGCAGGGAATTCACCCCTCCACTTT.

This chain uses TRBV3-1 (or the pseudogene TRBV3-2) with TRBJ2-3, with 11 bases matching TRBD2. Trimming cost V 2 bases and J 7 bases; bases outside gene matches: 8. Germline V gives CDR1 LGHDT, CDR2 YNNKEL (reference sequence). There are 16 residues in the CDR3. The CDR3 nucleotides are TGTGCCAGCAGCCAAACTAGCGGGGGCTCGGGAAATACGCAGTATTTT. Residues: CASSQTSGGSGNTQYF.

J is TRBJ2-7 and V is TRBV12-3 or TRBV12-4; D uncertain. Trimming stripped 6 bases from V and 7 bases from J, with 16 bases between. The CDR3 is 13 residues long. CDR3 region: CASSPIATEEQYF. CDR3 in DNA: TGTGCCAGCAGCCCAATAGCCACCGAAGAGCAGTACTTC.

CDR3 coding DNA: TGTGCCAGCAGCCAAGGTTACAGGGGGGGCGGCTACACCTTC. It yields the protein CASSQGYRGGGYTF. The V gene is TRBV3-1 (or the pseudogene TRBV3-2), the J gene TRBJ1-2, with 8 bases lining up with TRBD1. Germline CDR1 reads LGHDT; CDR2 reads YNNKEL (reference sequence). Trimming at V came to 1 base and at J to 8 bases, leaving 6 bases not matched to a gene. The CDR3 is made up of 14 amino acids.

The chain has TRBV2 and TRBJ2-7; no clear D gene. This CDR3 is built from 11 residues. Looked up from germline, CDR1 is SNHLY and CDR2 is FYNNEI. V was trimmed by 2 bases and J by 6 bases, leaving 5 bases between them. CDR3 in DNA: TGTGCCAGCAGTGAACAGTTCGAGCAGTACTTC. Translated: CASSEQFEQYF. Using reference TRBV2 and TRBJ2-7 for the parts outside the CDR3, the full variable domain is EPEVTQTPSHQVTQMGQEVILRCVPISNHLYFYWYRQILGQKVEFLVSFYNNEISEKSEIFDDQFSVERPDGSNFTLKIRSTKLEDSAMYFCASSEQFEQYFGPGTRLTVT.

The V and J genes are TRBV7-2 and TRBJ2-1; possible D gene TRBD1, 6 bases. CDR1 SGHTA and CDR2 FQGNSA come from the germline V gene. The V gene lost 5 bases and the J gene lost 0 bases, with 14 bases spanning the gap. The CDR3 spans 16 residues. DNA of the CDR3: TGTGCCAGCAGCCTCACAGGGAAGAGCTCCTACAATGAGCAGTTCTTC. Encoded protein: CASSLTGKSSYNEQFF.

The V call is TRBV5-6, the J call TRBJ1-2, with a weak D call TRBD1 (5 bases). Germline loops: CDR1 SGHDT, CDR2 YYEEEE. V was cut by 0 bases and J by 8 bases, with 14 bases left in between. CDR3 length: 14 residues. CDR3 residues: CASSLGGRVVGYTF. CDR3 nucleotides: TGTGCCAGCAGCTTGGGCGGCAGGGTAGTCGGCTACACCTTC.

The chain joins TRBV23-1 to TRBJ1-1, with 11 bases identical to TRBD1. TRBV23-1 belongs to the ORF category, with a function that is uncertain. Trimming cost V 3 bases and J 6 bases; bases outside gene matches: 6. The CDR3 has 15 amino acids. The CDR3 is CASSQDRGHEAEAFF. CDR3 sequence (DNA): TGCGCCAGCAGTCAGGACAGGGGGCATGAAGCTGAAGCTTTCTTT.

V and J are TRBV23-1 and TRBJ1-1; maybe TRBD1 (6 bases). TRBV23-1 is classed as an ORF, of uncertain function. The CDR3 runs to 13 residues. Deletions cut 3 bases from V and 7 bases from J, with 12 bases between. This CDR3 is CASSHLGQLEAFF. In DNA, the CDR3 is TGCGCCAGCAGTCATCTAGGACAGCTTGAAGCTTTCTTT.

This clone was counted a single time. The chain is built from TRBV2 and TRBJ2-2, with D possibly matching TRBD2 (7 bases). The germline V gene encodes CDR1 SNHLY and CDR2 FYNNEI. The CDR3 is 15 residues long. Trimming removed 7 bases at V and 7 bases at J, with 19 bases between. The CDR3 DNA reads TGTGCCAGCATGGGCCTCGGGGGGCACATCGGGGAGCTGTTTTTT. This encodes CASMGLGGHIGELFF.